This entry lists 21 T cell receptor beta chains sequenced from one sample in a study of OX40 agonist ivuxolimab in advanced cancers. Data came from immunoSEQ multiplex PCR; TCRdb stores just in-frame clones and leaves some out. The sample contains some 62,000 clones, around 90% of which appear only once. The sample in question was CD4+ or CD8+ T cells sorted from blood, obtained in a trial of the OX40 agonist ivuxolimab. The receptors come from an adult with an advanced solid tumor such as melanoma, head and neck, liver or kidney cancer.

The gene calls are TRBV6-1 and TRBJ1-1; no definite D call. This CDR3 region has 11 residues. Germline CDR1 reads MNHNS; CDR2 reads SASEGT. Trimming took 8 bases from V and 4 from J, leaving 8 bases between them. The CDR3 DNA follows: TGTGCCAGCCGCTTGGGCACTGAAGCTTTCTTT. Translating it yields CASRLGTEAFF.

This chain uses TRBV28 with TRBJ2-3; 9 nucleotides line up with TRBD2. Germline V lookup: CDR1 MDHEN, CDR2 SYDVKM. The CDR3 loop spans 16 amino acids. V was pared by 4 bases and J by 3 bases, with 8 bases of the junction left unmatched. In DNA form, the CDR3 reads TGTGCCAGCAGTTGGGGGGGACTAGCATTGACAGATACGCAGTATTTT. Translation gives CASSWGGLALTDTQYF.

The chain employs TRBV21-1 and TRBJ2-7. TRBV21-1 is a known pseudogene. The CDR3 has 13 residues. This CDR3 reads CASIGWSVYEQYF. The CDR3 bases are TGTGCCAGCATAGGGTGGTCAGTGTACGAGCAGTACTTC.

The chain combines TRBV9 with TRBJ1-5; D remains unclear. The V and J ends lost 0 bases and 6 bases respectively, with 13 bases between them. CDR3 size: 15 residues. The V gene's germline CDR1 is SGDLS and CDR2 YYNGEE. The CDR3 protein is CASSVGLGSGQPQHF. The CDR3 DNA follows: TGTGCCAGCAGCGTAGGTTTGGGGTCGGGTCAGCCCCAGCATTTT.

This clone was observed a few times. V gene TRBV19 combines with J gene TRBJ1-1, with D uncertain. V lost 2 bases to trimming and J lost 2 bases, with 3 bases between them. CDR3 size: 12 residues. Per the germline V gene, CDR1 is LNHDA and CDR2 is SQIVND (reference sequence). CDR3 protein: CASSISNTEAFF. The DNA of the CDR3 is TGTGCCAGTAGTATATCTAACACTGAAGCTTTCTTT.

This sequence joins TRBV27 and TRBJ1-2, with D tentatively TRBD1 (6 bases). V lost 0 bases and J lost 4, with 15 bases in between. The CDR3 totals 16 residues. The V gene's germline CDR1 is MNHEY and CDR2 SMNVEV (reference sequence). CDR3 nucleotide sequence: TGTGCCAGCAGTTTATCAAACGAGGGGGTGGGCTATGGCTACACCTTC. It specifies CASSLSNEGVGYGYTF.

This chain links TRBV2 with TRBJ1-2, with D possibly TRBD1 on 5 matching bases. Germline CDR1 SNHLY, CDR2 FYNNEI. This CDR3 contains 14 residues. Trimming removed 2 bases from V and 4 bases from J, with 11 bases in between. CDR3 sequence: CASSEKGDGYGYTF. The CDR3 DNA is TGTGCCAGCAGTGAAAAAGGGGACGGCTATGGCTACACCTTC.

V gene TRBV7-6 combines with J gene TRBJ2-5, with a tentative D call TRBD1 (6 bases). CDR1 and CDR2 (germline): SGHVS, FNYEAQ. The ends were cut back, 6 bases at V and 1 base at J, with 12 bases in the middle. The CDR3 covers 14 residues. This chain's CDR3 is CASRPQGRQETQYF. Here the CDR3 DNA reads TGTGCCAGCAGACCCCAGGGGCGCCAAGAGACCCAGTACTTC.

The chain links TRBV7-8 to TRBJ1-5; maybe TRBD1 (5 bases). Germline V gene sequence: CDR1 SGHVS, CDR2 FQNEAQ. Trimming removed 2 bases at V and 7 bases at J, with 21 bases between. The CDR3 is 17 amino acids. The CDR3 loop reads CASSLYGDQIGKQPQHF. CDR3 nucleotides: TGTGCCAGCAGCTTATACGGGGACCAGATTGGTAAACAGCCCCAGCATTTT.

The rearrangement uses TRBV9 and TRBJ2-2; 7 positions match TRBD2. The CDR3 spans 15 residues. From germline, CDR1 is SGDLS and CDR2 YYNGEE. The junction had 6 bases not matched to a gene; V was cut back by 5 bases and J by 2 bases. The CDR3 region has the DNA TGTGCCAGCAGGGGAGGGCCCGGTAACACCGGGGAGCTGTTTTTT. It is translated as CASRGGPGNTGELFF.

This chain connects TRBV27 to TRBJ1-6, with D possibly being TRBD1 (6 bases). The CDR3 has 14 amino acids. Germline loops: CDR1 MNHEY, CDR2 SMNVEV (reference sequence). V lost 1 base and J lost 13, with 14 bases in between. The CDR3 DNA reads TGTGCCAGCAGTTTATACCGGGGGCGGTGGCCCCTCCACTTT. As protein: CASSLYRGRWPLHF.

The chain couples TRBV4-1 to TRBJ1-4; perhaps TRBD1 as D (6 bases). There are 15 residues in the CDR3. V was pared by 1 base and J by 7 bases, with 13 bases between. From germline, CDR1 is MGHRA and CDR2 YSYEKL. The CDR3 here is CASSQGPGQLEKLFF. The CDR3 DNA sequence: TGCGCCAGCAGCCAAGGACCGGGACAACTTGAAAAACTGTTTTTT.

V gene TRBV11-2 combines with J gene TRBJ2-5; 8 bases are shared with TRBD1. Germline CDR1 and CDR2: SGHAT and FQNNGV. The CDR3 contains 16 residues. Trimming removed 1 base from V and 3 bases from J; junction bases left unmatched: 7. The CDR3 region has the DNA TGTGCCAGCAGCTTAGGTTTCAGGGGGCAGAAAGAGACCCAGTACTTC. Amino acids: CASSLGFRGQKETQYF.

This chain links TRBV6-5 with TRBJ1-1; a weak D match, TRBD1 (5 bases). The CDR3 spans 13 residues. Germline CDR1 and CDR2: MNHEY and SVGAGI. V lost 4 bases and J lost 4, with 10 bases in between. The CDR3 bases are TGTGCCAGCAGTTCCGACAGATCCACTGAAGCTTTCTTT. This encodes CASSSDRSTEAFF.

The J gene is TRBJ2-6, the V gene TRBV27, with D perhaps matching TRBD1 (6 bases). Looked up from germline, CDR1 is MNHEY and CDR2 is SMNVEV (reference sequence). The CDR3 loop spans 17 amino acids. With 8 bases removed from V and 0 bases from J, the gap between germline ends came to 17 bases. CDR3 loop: CASYGVRDNSGANVLTF. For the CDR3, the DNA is TGTGCCAGCTACGGGGTCAGGGACAACTCTGGGGCCAACGTCCTGACTTTC.

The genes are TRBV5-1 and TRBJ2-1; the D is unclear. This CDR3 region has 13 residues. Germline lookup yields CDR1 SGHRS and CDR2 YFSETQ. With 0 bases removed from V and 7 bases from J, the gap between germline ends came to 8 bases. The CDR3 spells CASSLVGLNEQFF. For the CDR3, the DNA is TGCGCCAGCAGCTTGGTCGGGCTGAATGAGCAGTTCTTC.

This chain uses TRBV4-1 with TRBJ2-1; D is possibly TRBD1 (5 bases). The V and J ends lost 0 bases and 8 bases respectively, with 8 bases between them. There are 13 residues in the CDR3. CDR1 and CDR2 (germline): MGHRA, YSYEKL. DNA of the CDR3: TGCGCCAGCAGCCAAGACAGGGTGGATGAGCAGTTCTTC. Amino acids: CASSQDRVDEQFF.

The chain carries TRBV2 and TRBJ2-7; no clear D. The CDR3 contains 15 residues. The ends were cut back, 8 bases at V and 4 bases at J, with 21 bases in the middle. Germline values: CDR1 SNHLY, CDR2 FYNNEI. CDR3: CASSLRGVRGYEQYF. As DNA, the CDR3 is TGTGCCAGCTCCCTTCGAGGCGTTCGTGGGTACGAGCAGTACTTC.

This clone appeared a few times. CDR3 in DNA: TGTGCTAGTGGTTTGCCATGGACAGCCTCTGGAAACACCATATATTTT. The encoded protein is CASGLPWTASGNTIYF. The chain uses TRBV12-5 and TRBJ1-3; a weak D match, TRBD1 (6 bases). Germline CDR1 reads LGHNT; CDR2 reads FRNRAP. This CDR3 has 16 amino acids. V dropped 2 bases and J dropped 0 bases, with 11 bases sitting between them.

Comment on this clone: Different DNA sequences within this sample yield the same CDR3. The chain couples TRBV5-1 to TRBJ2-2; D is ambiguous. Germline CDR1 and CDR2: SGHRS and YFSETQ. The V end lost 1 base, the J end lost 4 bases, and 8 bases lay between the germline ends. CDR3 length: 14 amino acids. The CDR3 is CASSLYGGTGELFF. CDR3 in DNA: TGCGCCAGCAGCTTGTACGGCGGCACCGGGGAGCTGTTTTTT.

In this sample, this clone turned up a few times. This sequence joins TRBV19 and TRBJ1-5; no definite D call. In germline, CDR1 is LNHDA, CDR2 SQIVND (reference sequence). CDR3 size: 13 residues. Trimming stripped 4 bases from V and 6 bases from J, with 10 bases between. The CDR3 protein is CASSTSWGQPQHF. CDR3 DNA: TGTGCCAGTAGTACGTCATGGGGTCAGCCCCAGCATTTT.